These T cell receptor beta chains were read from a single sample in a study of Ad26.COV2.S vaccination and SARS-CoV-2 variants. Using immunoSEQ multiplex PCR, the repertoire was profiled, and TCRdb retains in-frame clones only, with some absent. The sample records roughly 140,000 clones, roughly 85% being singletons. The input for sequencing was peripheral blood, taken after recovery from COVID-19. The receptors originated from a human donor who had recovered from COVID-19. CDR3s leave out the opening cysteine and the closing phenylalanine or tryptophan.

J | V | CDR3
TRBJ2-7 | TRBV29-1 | SVQYAELSVSYEQY
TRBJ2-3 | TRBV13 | ASSLRQTYTDTQY
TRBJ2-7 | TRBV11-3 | ASSTNSYEQY
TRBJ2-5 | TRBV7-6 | ASSLSVRTGQETQY
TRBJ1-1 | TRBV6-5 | ASSRRGHTEAF
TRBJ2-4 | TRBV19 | ASGDMQGKNIQY
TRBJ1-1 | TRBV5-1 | ASRMNGQVLSTEAF
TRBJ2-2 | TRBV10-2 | ASSAGPATGELF
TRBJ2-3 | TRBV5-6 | ASSLEGPSGDTQY
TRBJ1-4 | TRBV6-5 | ASSPGRQTNEKLF
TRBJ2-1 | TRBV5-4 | ASRLDNEQF
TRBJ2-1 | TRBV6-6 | ASDRGRYNEQF
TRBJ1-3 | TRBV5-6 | ASSLTGNTIY
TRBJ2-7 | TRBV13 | ASSLKGGEQY
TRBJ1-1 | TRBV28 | ASSPGGSNTEAF
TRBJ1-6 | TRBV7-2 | ASSRTQQGGSPLH
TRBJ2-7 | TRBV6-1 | ASSEAPSGAHSYEQY
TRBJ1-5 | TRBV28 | ASRGQGEVQPQH
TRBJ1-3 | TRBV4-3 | ASSQDQGQGLNTIY
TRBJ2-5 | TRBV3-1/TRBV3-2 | ASSQAGTGGKETQY
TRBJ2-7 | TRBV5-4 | ASSLTGQGRHEQY
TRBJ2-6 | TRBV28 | ASSFQGAGANVLT
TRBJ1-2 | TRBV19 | ASSIPTLGGQYGYT
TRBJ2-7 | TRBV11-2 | ASSSGTSRNYEQY
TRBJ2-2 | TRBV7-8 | ASSLREGSNTGELF
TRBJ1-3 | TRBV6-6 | ASRTGVAGNTIY
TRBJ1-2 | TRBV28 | ASSLRGQGARGYT
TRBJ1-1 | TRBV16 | ASSQTTGGTEAF
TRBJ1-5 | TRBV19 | ASSPPTPHQPQH
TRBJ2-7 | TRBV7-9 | ASSLPPPTVGQY
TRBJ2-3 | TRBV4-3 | ASSHLRASTDTQY
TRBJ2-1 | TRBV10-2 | ASRNDEQF
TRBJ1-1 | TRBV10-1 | ASSTGVTTEAF
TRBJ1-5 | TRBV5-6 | ASSSRQPNQPQH
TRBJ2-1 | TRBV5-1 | ASSPGTSGGAYNEQF
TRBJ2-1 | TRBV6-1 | AGREGGYEGDEQF
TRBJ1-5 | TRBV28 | ASSLVTGMFQPQH
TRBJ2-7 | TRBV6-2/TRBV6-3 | ASSYIGQDYEQY
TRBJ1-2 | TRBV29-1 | SVRTGGRYGYT
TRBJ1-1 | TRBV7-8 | ASGRLNTEAF
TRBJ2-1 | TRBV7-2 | ASSLAGLAGGPL
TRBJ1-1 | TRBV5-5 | ASSLGLTRYTEAF
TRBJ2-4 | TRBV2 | ASSVPGQLAKNIQY
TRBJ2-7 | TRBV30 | AWSPRVVLETYEQY
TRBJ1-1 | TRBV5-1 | ASSLYSGEINTEAF
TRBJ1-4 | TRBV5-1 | ASSLGQGAQKLF
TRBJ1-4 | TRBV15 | ATRTRQNEKLF
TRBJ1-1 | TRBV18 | ASSPNEQGSTEAF
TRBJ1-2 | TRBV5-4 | ASSPPGQGVVHGYT
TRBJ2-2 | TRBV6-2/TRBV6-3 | ASSYSRDKVNTGELF
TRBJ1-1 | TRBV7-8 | ASSPQSQGAEAF
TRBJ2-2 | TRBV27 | ASSYSGGRVKNTGELF
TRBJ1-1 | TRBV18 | ASSRTAVNTEAF
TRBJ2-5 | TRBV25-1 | ASSDGDSSFRGTQY